This passage covers 32 T cell receptor beta chains from one sample sequenced in a study of post-analysis software for immune sequencing data. Study-wide findings and caveats: There were roughly 5 TRBV segments more frequent in patients than controls, and TRBV5-6, TRBV5-1 and TRBV20-1 were among them.

Researchers reported that TCR beta cDNA libraries carried unique molecular identifiers. TCRdb reanalysed the PCR reads using MiXCR and keeps one entry per CDR3 protein. This table has 400,000 to 500,000 distinct CDR3 sequences, about 39% appearing once. Their cognate antigens are unknown. The source material was blood. These receptors were collected from a girl aged 2 to 10 with multiple sclerosis.

The chain recombines TRBV29-1 with TRBJ2-2; 9 bases match TRBD1. The CDR3 runs to 14 residues. Looked up from germline, CDR1 is SQVTM and CDR2 is ANQGSEA. Trimming at V came to 7 bases and at J to 2 bases, leaving 5 bases not matched to a gene. CDR3 sequence: CSARDRANTGELFF. For the CDR3, the DNA is TGCAGCGCCCGGGACAGGGCCAACACCGGGGAGCTGTTTTTT.

This clonotype was observed once. Compared with germline, one end of the junction differs, possibly owing to a read error. The J gene is TRBJ1-2, the V gene TRBV12-3 or TRBV12-4; D not certain. The CDR3 runs 12 residues. The CDR3: CASSRTNYGHTF. For the CDR3, the DNA is TGTGCCAGCAGTCGGACCAACTATGGCCACACCTTC.

This clonotype was detected once. The chain carries TRBV7-3 and TRBJ1-1, with TRBD1 identical over 9 bases. Germline loops: CDR1 SGHTA, CDR2 FQGTGA. The CDR3 covers 15 residues. The V segment lost 3 bases and the J segment 4 bases; nucleotides outside the gene matches: 6. CDR3 region: CASSLDRGPGTEAFF. CDR3 DNA: TGTGCCAGCAGCTTGGACAGGGGCCCGGGCACTGAAGCTTTCTTT.

On this clonotype itself: The junction does not match germline at one end; this may be a read error. The CDR3 coding sequence is TGCAGTGCTAGGGAACAGGGGGCGTACAATGAGCAGTTCTTT. Translated, it gives CSAREQGAYNEQFF. This chain uses TRBV20-1 with TRBJ2-1; 9 bases are a match to TRBD1. Germline-derived CDR1 and CDR2 are DFQATT and SNEGSKA (reference sequence). There are 14 residues in the CDR3.

This clonotype was seen only a few times. This chain joins TRBV5-5 and TRBJ2-1; 9 bases are a match to TRBD2. Germline values: CDR1 SGHKS, CDR2 YYEKEE (reference sequence). This CDR3 comprises 15 residues. The V segment lost 4 bases and the J segment 3 bases; nucleotides outside the gene matches: 5. The CDR3 sequence: CASSGGLALYNEQFF. As DNA, the CDR3 is TGTGCCAGCAGCGGTGGACTAGCGCTCTACAATGAGCAGTTCTTC.

The chain employs TRBV5-1 and TRBJ2-5; D is unclear. The V gene lost 3 bases and the J gene lost 1 base, with 13 bases spanning the gap. Germline V CDR1 and CDR2: SGHRS, YFSETQ. CDR3 size: 15 residues. This CDR3 is CASSSPSGTQETQYF. In DNA form, the CDR3 reads TGCGCCAGCAGCTCCCCCTCGGGTACCCAAGAGACCCAGTACTTC. Full variable domain (missing parts from reference TRBV5-1 and TRBJ2-5): KAGVTQTPRYLIKTRGQQVTLSCSPISGHRSVSWYQQTPGQGLQFLFEYFSETQRNKGNFPGRFSGRQFSNSRSEMNVSTLELGDSALYLCASSSPSGTQETQYFGPGTRLLVL.

The rearrangement joins TRBV2 to TRBJ2-5; D not certain. The J call may be incorrect, as the DNA end agrees better with TRBJ2-7. This CDR3 region has 11 residues. Germline V lookup: CDR1 SNHLY, CDR2 FYNNEI. CDR3 amino acids: CASVISYEQYF. The CDR3 bases are TGTGCCAGCGTAATCTCCTACGAGCAGTACTTC.

The CDR3 reads CASSVGGSNQPQHF. CDR3 nucleotides: TGTGCCAGCAGCGTGGGGGGTAGCAATCAGCCCCAGCATTTT. This rearrangement joins TRBV9 to TRBJ1-5, with a possible D match to TRBD1 (5 bases). Germline-derived CDR1 and CDR2 are SGDLS and YYNGEE. V dropped 2 bases and J dropped 0 bases, with 6 bases sitting between them. CDR3 length: 14 amino acids.

This clonotype has only one observation. The chain employs TRBV5-1 and TRBJ1-6; no reliable D call. The CDR3 covers 17 residues. CDR1 and CDR2 from the germline V gene are SGHRS and YFSETQ. V lost 1 base and J 0 bases, leaving 11 bases between the germline ends. CDR3 DNA sequence: TGCGCCAGCAGCTTGATAGGCCGGAGCTCCTATAATTCACCCCTCCACTTT. It is translated as CASSLIGRSSYNSPLHF.

V and J are TRBV7-8 and TRBJ2-4, with D perhaps TRBD1 (6 bases). This CDR3 has 15 residues. Trimming pared 3 bases from V and 1 base from J, leaving 10 bases between. CDR1 is SGHVS and CDR2 is FQNEAQ in the germline V gene. For the CDR3, the DNA is TGTGCCAGCAGCTTCCAGGGGCGGGCCAAAAACATTCAGTACTTC. The encoded protein is CASSFQGRAKNIQYF.

The rearrangement uses TRBV4-3 and TRBJ2-1, with TRBD2 matching over 9 bases. The CDR3 length is 16 residues. J gave up 7 bases and V 0 bases, and 7 bases lay outside the gene matches. Germline loops: CDR1 LGHNA, CDR2 YSLEER. The CDR3 loop is CASSQDWAGGQNEQFF. The CDR3 region has the DNA TGCGCCAGCAGCCAAGATTGGGCGGGAGGGCAAAATGAGCAGTTCTTC.

The chain has TRBV7-7 and TRBJ2-3; D is undetermined. The CDR3 totals 13 residues. The germline CDR1 and CDR2 sequences are SSHAT and FNYEAQ (reference sequence). Trimming removed 0 bases at V and 4 bases at J, with 5 bases between. CDR3 loop: CASSLAHSDTQYF. CDR3 DNA sequence: TGTGCCAGCAGCTTAGCGCACTCAGATACGCAGTATTTT.

The CDR3 coding sequence is TGTGCCAGCAGCCAAGATCACAGCCCTAGCAATCAGCCCCAGCATTTT. It codes for CASSQDHSPSNQPQHF. This chain connects TRBV3-1 to TRBJ1-5; no definite D call. The CDR3 extends over 16 amino acids. Trimming pared 0 bases from V and 0 bases from J, leaving 9 bases between. Germline lookup yields CDR1 LGHDT and CDR2 YNNKEL (reference sequence).

Here the CDR3 reads CASSPTTSENEQYF. The CDR3 DNA follows: TGTGCCAGCAGCCCGACGACTAGTGAGAATGAGCAGTACTTC. J is TRBJ2-5 and V is TRBV4-2; D is possibly TRBD2 (6 bases). CDR1 and CDR2 (germline): LGHNA, YNFKEQ. This CDR3 is 14 amino acids long. V gave up 4 bases and J gave up 11 bases, with 20 bases separating them.

This chain joins TRBV20-1 and TRBJ1-2; D is ambiguous. V lost 7 bases to trimming and J lost 0 bases, with 24 bases between them. This CDR3 is 17 amino acids long. CDR1 is DFQATT, CDR2 SNEGSKA, per germline (reference sequence). The CDR3 loop is CSEVPPFRDGANYGYTF. DNA for the CDR3: TGCAGTGAGGTCCCCCCTTTCCGAGATGGTGCTAACTATGGCTACACCTTC.

This clonotype was observed a single time. The chain is built from TRBV20-1 and TRBJ2-3; no definite D call. Germline lookup yields CDR1 DFQATT and CDR2 SNEGSKA (reference sequence). Between the trimmed V and J ends, which lost 3 bases and 2 bases, there was a span of 9 bases. The CDR3 spans 13 residues. The CDR3 nucleotides are TGCAGTGCTAGGCGCGAGCCCACAGATACGCAGTATTTT. Translated: CSARREPTDTQYF.

V and J are TRBV5-1 and TRBJ2-2; TRBD2 agrees at 7 bases. The CDR3 covers 14 residues. Trimming removed 3 bases from V and 6 bases from J; junction bases left unmatched: 5. Per the germline V gene, CDR1 is SGHRS and CDR2 is YFSETQ. The CDR3 coding sequence is TGCGCCAGCAGCTATACTAGCGTCGCCGGGGAGCTGTTTTTT. This sequence encodes CASSYTSVAGELFF.

The chain uses TRBV6-2 or TRBV6-3 and TRBJ2-7; D could derive from TRBD1 or TRBD2 (6 bases each). The CDR3 has 11 amino acids. Per germline, CDR1 MNHEY and CDR2 SVGEGT. The CDR3 coding sequence is TGTGCGACCGGGGGCCAAGAGGCCCAGTACTTC. It encodes CATGGQEAQYF.

This sequence joins TRBV5-1 and TRBJ1-1; 8 nucleotides line up with TRBD1. Per germline, CDR1 SGHRS and CDR2 YFSETQ. The CDR3 is 15 residues long. The V segment lost 2 bases and the J segment 3 bases; nucleotides outside the gene matches: 6. The CDR3 nucleotides are TGCGCCAGCAGCTTTGAGACAGGGGAGGACACTGAAGCTTTCTTT. Translated: CASSFETGEDTEAFF.

In this sample, this clonotype turned up once. The chain employs TRBV5-6 and TRBJ2-1, with D uncertain. The CDR3 has 16 residues. V shed 1 base and J shed 0 bases, with 11 bases lying between them. Germline CDR1 SGHDT, CDR2 YYEEEE. The CDR3 DNA sequence: TGTGCCAGCAGCTTGTCCCTATCGAGCTCCTACAATGAGCAGTTCTTC. The encoded protein is CASSLSLSSSYNEQFF.

Concerning this clonotype itself: Germline and junction disagree at one end, which may indicate a read error. The chain is built from TRBV6-2 or TRBV6-3 and TRBJ1-6; 9 bases line up with TRBD1. Germline CDR1 MNHEY, CDR2 SVGEGT. The CDR3 spans 16 residues. CDR3 region: CASSYRPDRGNSPPHF. In DNA, the CDR3 is TGTGCCAGCAGTTACCGGCCGGACAGGGGTAATTCACCCCCCCACTTT.

The CDR3 DNA reads as TGCAGCGCCCGCGAGGGGGCGAAGGCCGGGGAGCTGTTTTTT. This encodes CSAREGAKAGELFF. The V and J genes are TRBV29-1 and TRBJ2-2; TRBD1 aligns across 7 bases. This CDR3 comprises 14 residues. Trimming removed 7 bases from V and 6 bases from J; junction bases left unmatched: 11. Germline CDR1 SQVTM, CDR2 ANQGSEA.

The chain couples TRBV5-1 to TRBJ2-3; no definite D call. In germline, CDR1 is SGHRS, CDR2 YFSETQ. The CDR3 has 14 residues. Trimming took off 7 bases at V and 6 bases at J, with 18 bases between the two ends. CDR3 bases: TGCGCCAGCTCTCTCCCCGCCCGAGGCGATACGCAGTATTTT. Protein sequence: CASSLPARGDTQYF.

This clonotype turned up a few times. CDR3: CASSRASAGGANEQFF. The CDR3 DNA follows: TGTGCCAGCAGTCGAGCCTCAGCGGGAGGGGCCAATGAGCAGTTCTTC. The J gene is TRBJ2-1, the V gene TRBV12-3 or TRBV12-4, with 10 bases that match TRBD2. V shed 5 bases, J shed 6 bases, and the junction held 10 bases outside the gene matches. The CDR3 sequence is 16 residues long.

This clonotype was seen a handful of times. The chain uses TRBV10-3 and TRBJ2-7; possibly TRBD1 or TRBD2 for D (5 bases each). Germline V gene sequence: CDR1 ENHRY, CDR2 SYGVKD. The CDR3 spans 15 residues. With 0 bases removed from V and 1 base from J, the gap between germline ends came to 10 bases. The CDR3 reads CAISESIGASYEQYF. The CDR3 coding sequence is TGTGCCATCAGTGAGTCTATCGGGGCTTCCTACGAGCAGTACTTC.

The V gene is TRBV7-9, the J gene TRBJ1-2; perhaps TRBD1 as D (5 bases). The CDR3 runs 13 residues. The V and J ends lost 1 base and 5 bases respectively, with 8 bases between them. Germline-derived CDR1 and CDR2 are SEHNR and FQNEAQ (reference sequence). The CDR3 bases are TGTGCCAGCAGCTTAGAGGGGATGTATGGCTACACCTTC. Translated, it gives CASSLEGMYGYTF.

This clonotype was counted many times. The J gene is TRBJ2-3, the V gene TRBV7-2; a possible D gene is TRBD1 (5 bases). Trimming removed 4 bases from V and 1 base from J, with 12 bases in between. This CDR3 is 15 amino acids long. Germline V gene sequence: CDR1 SGHTA, CDR2 FQGNSA. The CDR3 loop is CASSYPTTGTDTQYF. For the CDR3, the DNA is TGTGCCAGCAGCTACCCGACGACAGGCACAGATACGCAGTATTTT.

This clonotype was detected only a few times. The chain recombines TRBV20-1 with TRBJ2-3, with D hard to call. The CDR3 has 12 amino acids. Trimming stripped 7 bases from V and 0 bases from J, with 8 bases between. Germline CDR1 and CDR2: DFQATT and SNEGSKA (reference sequence). The chain's CDR3 is CSDMRSTDTQYF. CDR3 DNA sequence: TGCAGTGATATGCGGAGCACAGATACGCAGTATTTT.

This clonotype was found a few times. The chain carries TRBV5-1 and TRBJ2-7, with D unclear. V dropped 5 bases and J dropped 0 bases, with 12 bases sitting between them. From germline, CDR1 is SGHRS and CDR2 YFSETQ. The CDR3 has 14 residues. Here the CDR3 reads CASRLTGLSYEQYF. The CDR3 nucleotides read TGCGCCAGCAGATTGACGGGTCTCTCCTACGAGCAGTACTTC.

The J gene is TRBJ2-5, the V gene TRBV5-1, with TRBD2 matching over 7 bases. The J call may not be correct, given that the DNA end is closer to TRBJ2-7. The CDR3 has 14 residues. The germline V gene encodes CDR1 SGHRS and CDR2 YFSETQ. The CDR3 DNA is TGCGCCAGCAGTTCGTTCAGCGGGGAATACGAGCAGTACTTC. Its protein is CASSSFSGEYEQYF.

The chain links TRBV29-1 to TRBJ2-1; D remains ambiguous. This CDR3 has 14 amino acids. V was pared by 6 bases and J by 0 bases, with 12 bases between. Germline CDR1 is SQVTM and CDR2 is ANQGSEA. The CDR3 loop reads CSVTGGASYNEQFF. As DNA, the CDR3 is TGCAGCGTGACTGGCGGAGCCTCCTACAATGAGCAGTTCTTC.

This sequence joins TRBV24-1 and TRBJ2-1; the match to TRBD2 covers 11 bases. Per germline, CDR1 KGHDR and CDR2 SFDVKD. Trimming cost V 4 bases and J 0 bases; bases outside gene matches: 7. There are 18 residues in the CDR3. The CDR3 DNA follows: TGTGCCACCAGTGAGCTGGGGCTAGCGGGGGGCTCCTACAATGAGCAGTTCTTC. Protein: CATSELGLAGGSYNEQFF.